This record looks at one TCR beta chain sequence and its context. The J segment lost 4 bases and the V segment lost 4 bases, leaving 1 base of the junction unmatched. This CDR3 is built from 13 residues. Germline values: CDR1 LGHNA, CDR2 YSLEER. This record comes from a study of blood T cell repertoires in COVID-19. Study summary: The United States, Italy and Spain provided the acute and convalescent COVID-19 samples. Sources were T cells, B-cell-depleted T cells, or PBMCs; the material itself was cDNA or gDNA.

As processed by the authors: Using reference gene primer amplification, nucleated cell counts were estimated. Assay: immunoSEQ multiplex PCR; the TCRdb copy retains only in-frame clones and omits some. Clone size and V and J calls were adopted from that table, with D and trimming inferred from the DNA. This table holds 130,000 or so clones, 75% to 90% found once. Sequencing was performed on peripheral blood. The clonotype originates from a human donor in a cohort sampled during active COVID-19. This rearrangement joins TRBV4-3 to TRBJ2-5; 9 bases match TRBD2. Written as DNA, the CDR3 is TGCGCCAGCAGCCCAGCGGGGGGAGAGACCCAGTACTTC. Its translation: CASSPAGGETQYF.